Reported below is one T cell receptor (beta chain). Assay used: immunoSEQ multiplex PCR; TCRdb lists only in-frame clones, some missing. This table holds about 50,000 clones, around 90% found once. The data stem from a study of regulatory and conventional T cells in RAG deficiency. Genomic DNA came from blood conventional CD4+ T cells gated CD25-low CD127-high. The V end lost 6 bases, the J end lost 0 bases, and 23 bases lay between the germline ends. Germline V gene sequence: CDR1 MNHEY, CDR2 SMNVEV (reference sequence). The CDR3 totals 19 residues. These records were also assigned to another study, of regulatory T cells. From that report: The PCR used 52 TRBV and 13 TRBJ primers.

The V and J genes are TRBV27 and TRBJ2-2; D may correspond to TRBD1 or TRBD2 (6 bases each). The clonotype originates from a human donor in good health. The sequenced sample consisted of CD4+ effector T cells sorted from blood. CDR3 sequence reads: CASRGLMGTGTANTGELFF. The CDR3 bases are TGTGCCAGCAGGGGATTGATGGGAACAGGGACTGCGAACACCGGGGAGCTGTTTTTT.